These T cell receptor beta chains were read from a single sample in a study of T-cell reconstitution after alpha-beta-depleted transplantation in children. TCRdb reprocessed the PCR reads via MiXCR and lists one record per CDR3 protein. The sample lists more than 85,000 distinct CDR3 sequences; around a tenth were seen once. The sequencing used PBMCs from the stem cell graft donor, collected from the stem cell graft. The receptors were sampled from a human donor who donated a stem cell graft to a child with acute lymphoblastic leukemia. Both conserved end residues are part of each CDR3. A D gene is named only where the DNA matches it firmly. Rows may omit the clone size; those that give it use once, few, many or a size class.

CDR3 length,J gene,D gene,V gene,clone size,CDR3 protein,CDR3 DNA
16,TRBJ1-1,TRBD1,TRBV4-3,many,CASSQDYGTGGTEAFF,TGCGCCAGCAGCCAAGATTACGGGACAGGGGGGACTGAAGCTTTCTTT
17,TRBJ2-1,TRBD2,TRBV15,many,CATSRPGTSGSFNEQFF,TGTGCCACCAGCAGACCAGGGACTAGCGGGAGTTTCAATGAGCAGTTCTTC
18,TRBJ2-2,TRBD1,TRBV4-3,NA,CASSQVGQGGFTSGELFF,TGCGCCAGCAGCCAAGTCGGACAGGGTGGGTTTACGAGCGGGGAGCTGTTTTTT
13,TRBJ2-3,NA,TRBV29-1,many,CSVEQPPTDTQYF,TGCAGCGTTGAACAGCCGCCCACAGATACGCAGTATTTT
16,TRBJ1-5,NA,TRBV12-3/TRBV12-4,many,CASSPNEGSLNQPQHF,TGTGCCAGCAGTCCCAATGAAGGCAGTCTCAATCAGCCCCAGCATTTT
15,TRBJ2-2,NA,TRBV7-2,many,CASSLAGKNIGELFF,TGTGCCAGCAGCTTGGCAGGGAAGAACATCGGGGAGCTGTTTTTT
13,TRBJ2-1,TRBD1,TRBV12-3/TRBV12-4,many,CASRPYLEDRGFF,TGTGCCAGCAGACCCTACTTAGAGGACAGGGGTTTCTTC
14,TRBJ1-3,NA,TRBV25-1,many,CASSYRGPGNTIYF,TGTGCCAGCAGTTATCGCGGCCCTGGAAACACCATATATTTT
16,TRBJ1-1,TRBD1,TRBV5-1,many,CASTPRQGRVNTEAFF,TGCGCCAGTACGCCGCGACAGGGCAGGGTGAACACTGAAGCTTTCTTT
13,TRBJ2-2,NA,TRBV7-2,many,CASSPIRTGELFF,TGTGCCAGCAGCCCCATCCGGACCGGGGAGCTGTTTTTT
13,TRBJ2-3,NA,TRBV20-1,many,CSASGGNTDTQYF,TGCAGTGCTAGTGGGGGGAACACAGATACGCAGTATTTT
14,TRBJ2-7,NA,TRBV4-3,many,CASSQEKKGGEQYF,TGCGCCAGCAGCCAAGAGAAAAAGGGAGGCGAGCAGTACTTC
13,TRBJ2-7,TRBD2,TRBV20-1,many,CSKRGGIAYEQYF,TGCAGCAAGCGGGGCGGGATAGCCTACGAGCAGTACTTC
11,TRBJ2-1,NA,TRBV29-1,many,CSVREYNEQFF,TGCAGCGTTCGGGAATACAATGAGCAGTTCTTC
13,TRBJ1-1,NA,TRBV20-1,many,CSARRQLGTEAFF,TGCAGTGCCCGAAGACAACTAGGTACTGAAGCTTTCTTT
14,TRBJ2-7,NA,TRBV4-2,many,CASSQDAARYEQYF,TGTGCCAGCAGCCAAGATGCTGCCCGTTACGAGCAGTACTTC
13,TRBJ2-5,NA,TRBV7-2,many,CASSLRGERNQYF,TGTGCCAGCAGCTTACGCGGGGAGCGGAACCAGTACTTC
15,TRBJ2-1,NA,TRBV5-1,many,CASSSTSPSYNEQFF,TGCGCCAGCAGCTCAACTAGCCCTTCCTACAATGAGCAGTTCTTC
17,TRBJ2-1,NA,TRBV10-2,many,CASSESLGAGSYNEQFF,TGCGCCAGCAGTGAGTCGTTGGGGGCCGGCTCCTACAATGAGCAGTTCTTC
13,TRBJ1-2,TRBD1,TRBV28,many,CASTIQGADGYTF,TGTGCCAGCACGATCCAGGGGGCTGATGGCTACACCTTC